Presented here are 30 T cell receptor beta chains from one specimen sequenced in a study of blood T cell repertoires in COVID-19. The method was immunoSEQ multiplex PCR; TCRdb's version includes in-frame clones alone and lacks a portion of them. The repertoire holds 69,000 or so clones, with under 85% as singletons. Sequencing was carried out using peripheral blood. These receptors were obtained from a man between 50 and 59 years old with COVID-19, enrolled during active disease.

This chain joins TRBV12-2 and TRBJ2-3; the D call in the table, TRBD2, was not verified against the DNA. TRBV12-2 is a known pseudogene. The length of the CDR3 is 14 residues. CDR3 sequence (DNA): TGTGCAAGTCCCAATACTAGAGACACAGATACGCAGTATTTT. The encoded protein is CASPNTRDTDTQYF.

The CDR3, as DNA: TGTGCCAGCAGTTCCGGGACAGATGAAAAACTGTTTTTT. This gives the protein CASSSGTDEKLFF. This chain links TRBV12-3 or TRBV12-4 with TRBJ1-4; 7 positions agree with TRBD1. J lost 6 bases, V lost 4 bases, and 2 bases had no gene match. This CDR3 has 13 amino acids.

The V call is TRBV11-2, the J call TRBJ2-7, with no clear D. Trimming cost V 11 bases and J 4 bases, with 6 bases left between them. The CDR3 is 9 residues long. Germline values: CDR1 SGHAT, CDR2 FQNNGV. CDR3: CAGIYEQYF. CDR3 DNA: TGTGCCGGCATATACGAGCAGTACTTC.

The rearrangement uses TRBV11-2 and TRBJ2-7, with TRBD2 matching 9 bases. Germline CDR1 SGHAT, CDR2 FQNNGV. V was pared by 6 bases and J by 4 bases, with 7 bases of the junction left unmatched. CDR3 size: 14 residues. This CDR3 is CASRGIAGAYEQYF. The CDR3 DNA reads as TGTGCCAGCAGGGGGATAGCGGGAGCTTACGAGCAGTACTTC.

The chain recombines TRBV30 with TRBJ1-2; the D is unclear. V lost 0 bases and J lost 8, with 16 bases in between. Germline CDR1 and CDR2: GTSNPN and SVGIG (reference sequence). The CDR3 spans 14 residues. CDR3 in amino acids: CAWSVRHTLRGYTF. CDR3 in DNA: TGTGCCTGGAGTGTAAGGCACACCCTGAGGGGCTACACCTTC.

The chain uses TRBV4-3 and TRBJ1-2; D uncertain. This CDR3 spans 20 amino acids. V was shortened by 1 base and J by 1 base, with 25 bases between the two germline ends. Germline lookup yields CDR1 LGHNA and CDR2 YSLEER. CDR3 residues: CASSQVTIDWAGKINYGYTF. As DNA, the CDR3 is TGCGCCAGCAGCCAAGTAACCATAGATTGGGCGGGAAAAATTAACTATGGCTACACCTTC.

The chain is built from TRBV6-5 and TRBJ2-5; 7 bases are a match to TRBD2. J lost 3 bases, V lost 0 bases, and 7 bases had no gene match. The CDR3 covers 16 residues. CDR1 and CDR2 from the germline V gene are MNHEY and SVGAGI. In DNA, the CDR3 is TGTGCCAGCAGTTACTCCAGTCCGGGACTAAAAGAGACCCAGTACTTC. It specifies CASSYSSPGLKETQYF.

The CDR3 reads CASSFLAGHYGYTF. In nucleotides, the CDR3 is TGTGCCAGCAGCTTCTTGGCAGGTCACTATGGCTACACCTTC. The chain joins TRBV5-5 to TRBJ1-2; D is ambiguous. The CDR3 loop spans 14 amino acids. Germline V lookup: CDR1 SGHKS, CDR2 YYEKEE (reference sequence). V dropped 2 bases and J dropped 3 bases, with 11 bases sitting between them.

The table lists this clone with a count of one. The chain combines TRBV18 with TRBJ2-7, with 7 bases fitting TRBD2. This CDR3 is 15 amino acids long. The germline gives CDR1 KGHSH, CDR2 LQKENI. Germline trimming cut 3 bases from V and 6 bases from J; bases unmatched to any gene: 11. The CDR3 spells CASSPMTSSPSEQYF. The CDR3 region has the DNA TGTGCCAGCTCACCTATGACTAGCTCTCCCTCCGAGCAGTACTTC.

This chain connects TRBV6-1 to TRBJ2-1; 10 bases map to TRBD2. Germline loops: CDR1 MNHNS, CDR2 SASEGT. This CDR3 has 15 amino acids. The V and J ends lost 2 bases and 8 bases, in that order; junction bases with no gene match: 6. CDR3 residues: CASSEMTSGFDEQFF. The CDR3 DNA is TGTGCCAGCAGTGAAATGACTAGCGGGTTTGATGAGCAGTTCTTC.

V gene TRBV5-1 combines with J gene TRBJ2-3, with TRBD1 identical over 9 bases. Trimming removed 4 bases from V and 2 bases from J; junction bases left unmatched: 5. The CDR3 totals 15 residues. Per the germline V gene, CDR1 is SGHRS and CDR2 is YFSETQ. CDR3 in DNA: TGCGCCAGCAGCCCCGGGACAGGGCCCACAGATACGCAGTATTTT. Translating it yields CASSPGTGPTDTQYF. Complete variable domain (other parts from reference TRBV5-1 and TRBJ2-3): KAGVTQTPRYLIKTRGQQVTLSCSPISGHRSVSWYQQTPGQGLQFLFEYFSETQRNKGNFPGRFSGRQFSNSRSEMNVSTLELGDSALYLCASSPGTGPTDTQYFGPGTRLTVL.

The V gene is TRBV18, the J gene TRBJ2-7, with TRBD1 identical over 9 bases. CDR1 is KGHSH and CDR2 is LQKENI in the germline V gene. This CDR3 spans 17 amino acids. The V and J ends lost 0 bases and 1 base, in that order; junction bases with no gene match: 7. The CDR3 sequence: CASSPPRGQGPSYEQYF. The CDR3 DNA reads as TGTGCCAGCTCACCACCGCGGGGACAGGGACCTTCCTACGAGCAGTACTTC.

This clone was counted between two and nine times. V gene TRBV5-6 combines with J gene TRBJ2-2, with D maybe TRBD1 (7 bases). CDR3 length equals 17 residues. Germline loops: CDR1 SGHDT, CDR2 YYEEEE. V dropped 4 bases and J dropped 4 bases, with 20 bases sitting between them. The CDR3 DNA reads TGTGCCAGCAGCCGAGTCGGAGGGGGCATTGGCACCGGGGAGCTGTTTTTT. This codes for CASSRVGGGIGTGELFF.

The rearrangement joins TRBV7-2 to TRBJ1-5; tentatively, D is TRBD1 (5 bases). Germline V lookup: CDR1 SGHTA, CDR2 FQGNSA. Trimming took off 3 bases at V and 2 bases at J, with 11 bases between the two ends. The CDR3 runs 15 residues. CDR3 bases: TGTGCCAGCAGCTTTAGCACGGGGGGCAATCAGCCCCAGCATTTT. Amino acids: CASSFSTGGNQPQHF.

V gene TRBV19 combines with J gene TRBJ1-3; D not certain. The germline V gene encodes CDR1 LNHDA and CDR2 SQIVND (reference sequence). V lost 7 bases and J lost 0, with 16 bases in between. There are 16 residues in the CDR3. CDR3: CASNSFSHSSGNTIYF. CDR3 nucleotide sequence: TGTGCCAGTAATTCATTTTCTCACAGCTCTGGAAACACCATATATTTT.

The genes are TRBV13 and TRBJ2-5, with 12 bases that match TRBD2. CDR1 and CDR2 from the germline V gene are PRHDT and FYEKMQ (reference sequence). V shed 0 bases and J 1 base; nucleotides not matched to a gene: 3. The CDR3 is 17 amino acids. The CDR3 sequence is CASSLGGTSGFQETQYF. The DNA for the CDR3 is TGTGCCAGCAGCTTAGGTGGGACTAGCGGGTTCCAAGAGACCCAGTACTTC. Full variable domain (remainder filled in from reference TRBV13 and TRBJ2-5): AAGVIQSPRHLIKEKRETATLKCYPIPRHDTVYWYQQGPGQDPQFLISFYEKMQSDKGSIPDRFSAQQFSDYHSELNMSSLELGDSALYFCASSLGGTSGFQETQYFGPGTRLLVL.

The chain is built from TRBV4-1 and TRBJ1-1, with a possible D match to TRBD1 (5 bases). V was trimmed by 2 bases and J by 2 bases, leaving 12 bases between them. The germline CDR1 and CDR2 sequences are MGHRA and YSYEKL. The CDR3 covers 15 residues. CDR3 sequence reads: CASSQPDRFNTEAFF. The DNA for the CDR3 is TGCGCCAGCAGCCAACCTGACAGATTCAACACTGAAGCTTTCTTT.

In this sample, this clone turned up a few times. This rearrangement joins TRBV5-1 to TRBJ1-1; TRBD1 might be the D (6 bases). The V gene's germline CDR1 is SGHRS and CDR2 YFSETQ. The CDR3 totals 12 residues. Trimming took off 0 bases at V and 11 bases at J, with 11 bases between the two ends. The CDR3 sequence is CASSLERGWAFF. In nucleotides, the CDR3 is TGCGCCAGCAGCTTGGAAAGGGGGTGGGCTTTCTTT. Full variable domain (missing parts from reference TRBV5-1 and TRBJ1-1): KAGVTQTPRYLIKTRGQQVTLSCSPISGHRSVSWYQQTPGQGLQFLFEYFSETQRNKGNFPGRFSGRQFSNSRSEMNVSTLELGDSALYLCASSLERGWAFFGQGTRLTVV.

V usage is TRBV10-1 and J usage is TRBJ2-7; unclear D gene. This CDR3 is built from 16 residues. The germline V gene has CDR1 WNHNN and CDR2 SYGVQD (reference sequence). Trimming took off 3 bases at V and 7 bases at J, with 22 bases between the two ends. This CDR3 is CASSDGTDHPYEEQYF. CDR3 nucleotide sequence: TGCGCCAGCAGTGACGGTACAGATCACCCCTACGAGGAGCAGTACTTC.

The CDR3 protein is CASSLFIRGMSSYEQYF. In DNA form, the CDR3 reads TGTGCCAGCAGCTTATTCATTAGGGGGATGTCGTCCTACGAGCAGTACTTC. The chain couples TRBV7-6 to TRBJ2-7, with D perhaps TRBD1 (6 bases). Germline V gene sequence: CDR1 SGHVS, CDR2 FNYEAQ. The CDR3 length is 17 residues. V was pared by 2 bases and J by 1 base, with 18 bases between.

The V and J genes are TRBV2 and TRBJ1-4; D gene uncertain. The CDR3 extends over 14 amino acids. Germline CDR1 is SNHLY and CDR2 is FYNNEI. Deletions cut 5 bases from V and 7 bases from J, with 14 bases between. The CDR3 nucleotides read TGTGCCAGCAGTATGCGGGTTTCCAGTGAAAAACTGTTTTTT. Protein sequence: CASSMRVSSEKLFF.

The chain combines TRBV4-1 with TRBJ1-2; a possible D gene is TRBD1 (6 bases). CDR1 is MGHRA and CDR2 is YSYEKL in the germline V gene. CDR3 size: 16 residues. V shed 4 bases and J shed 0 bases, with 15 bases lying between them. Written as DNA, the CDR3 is TGCGCCAGCAGCCGCATTCCCGGGACAACTAACTATGGCTACACCTTC. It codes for CASSRIPGTTNYGYTF.

The DNA of the CDR3 is TGTGCCAGCAGCTTGGACCTGACAGGGAATGAAAAACTGTTTTTT. Protein sequence: CASSLDLTGNEKLFF. This chain uses TRBV5-6 with TRBJ1-4; 7 bases line up with TRBD1. This CDR3 comprises 15 residues. Germline lookup yields CDR1 SGHDT and CDR2 YYEEEE. V shed 0 bases and J 5 bases; nucleotides not matched to a gene: 4.

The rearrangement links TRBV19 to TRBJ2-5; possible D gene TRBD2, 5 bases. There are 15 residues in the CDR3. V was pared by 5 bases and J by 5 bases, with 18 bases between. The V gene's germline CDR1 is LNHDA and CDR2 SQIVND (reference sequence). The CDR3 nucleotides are TGTGCCAGTAGTGCCAGCCTTAGGCCGGGGGAGACCCAGTACTTC. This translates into CASSASLRPGETQYF. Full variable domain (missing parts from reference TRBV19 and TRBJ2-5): DGGITQSPKYLFRKEGQNVTLSCEQNLNHDAMYWYRQDPGQGLRLIYYSQIVNDFQKGDIAEGYSVSREKKESFPLTVTSAQKNPTAFYLCASSASLRPGETQYFGPGTRLLVL.

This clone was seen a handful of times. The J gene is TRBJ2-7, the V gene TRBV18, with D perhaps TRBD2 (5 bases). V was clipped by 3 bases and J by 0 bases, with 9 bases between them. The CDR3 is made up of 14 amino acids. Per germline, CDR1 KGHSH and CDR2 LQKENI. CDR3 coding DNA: TGTGCCAGCTCACCGTCCGCGGGCTCCTACGAGCAGTACTTC. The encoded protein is CASSPSAGSYEQYF.

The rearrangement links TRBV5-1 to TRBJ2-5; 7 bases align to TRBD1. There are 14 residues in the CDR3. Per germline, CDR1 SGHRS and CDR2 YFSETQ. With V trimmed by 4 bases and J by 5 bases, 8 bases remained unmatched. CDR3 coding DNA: TGCGCCAGCAGCCCGGGGACAGCTTTGGAGACCCAGTACTTC. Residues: CASSPGTALETQYF.

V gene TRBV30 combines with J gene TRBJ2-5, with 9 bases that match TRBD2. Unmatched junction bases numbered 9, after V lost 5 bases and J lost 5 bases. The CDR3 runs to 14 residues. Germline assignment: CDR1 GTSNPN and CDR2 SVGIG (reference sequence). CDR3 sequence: CAWSTGLAGETQYF. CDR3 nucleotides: TGTGCCTGGTCAACGGGGCTAGCGGGGGAGACCCAGTACTTC.

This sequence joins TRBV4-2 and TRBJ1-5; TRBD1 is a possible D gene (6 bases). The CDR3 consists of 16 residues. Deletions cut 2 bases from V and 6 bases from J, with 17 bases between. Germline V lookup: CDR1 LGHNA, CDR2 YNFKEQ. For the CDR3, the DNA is TGTGCCAGCAGCCAACCGCCCTGGGGGGGGCTTCAGCCCCAGCATTTT. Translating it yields CASSQPPWGGLQPQHF.

The CDR3 reads CASDRGGHYNEQFF. In DNA, the CDR3 is TGTGCCAGCGATAGGGGGGGCCACTACAATGAGCAGTTCTTC. V gene TRBV6-5 combines with J gene TRBJ2-1; the D gene is possibly TRBD2 (7 bases). Germline V gene sequence: CDR1 MNHEY, CDR2 SVGAGI. The CDR3 spans 14 residues. Trimming took 8 bases from V and 3 from J, leaving 14 bases between them.

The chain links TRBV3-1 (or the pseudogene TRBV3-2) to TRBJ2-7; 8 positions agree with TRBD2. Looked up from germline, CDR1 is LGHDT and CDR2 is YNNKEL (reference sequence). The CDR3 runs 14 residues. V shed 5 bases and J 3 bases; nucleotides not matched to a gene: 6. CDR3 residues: CASSARGGNYEQYF. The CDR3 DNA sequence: TGTGCCAGCAGCGCCCGGGGGGGTAACTACGAGCAGTACTTC.